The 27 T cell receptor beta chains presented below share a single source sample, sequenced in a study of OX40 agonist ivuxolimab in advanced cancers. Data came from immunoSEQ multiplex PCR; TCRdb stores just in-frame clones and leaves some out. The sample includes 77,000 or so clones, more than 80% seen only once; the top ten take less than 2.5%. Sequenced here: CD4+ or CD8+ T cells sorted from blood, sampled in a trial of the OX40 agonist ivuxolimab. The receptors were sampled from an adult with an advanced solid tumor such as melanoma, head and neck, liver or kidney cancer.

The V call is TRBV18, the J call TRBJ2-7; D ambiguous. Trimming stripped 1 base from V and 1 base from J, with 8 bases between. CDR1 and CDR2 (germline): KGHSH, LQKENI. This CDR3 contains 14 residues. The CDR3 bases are TGTGCCAGCTCACCACAGGGATTTTCCTACGAGCAGTACTTC. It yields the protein CASSPQGFSYEQYF.

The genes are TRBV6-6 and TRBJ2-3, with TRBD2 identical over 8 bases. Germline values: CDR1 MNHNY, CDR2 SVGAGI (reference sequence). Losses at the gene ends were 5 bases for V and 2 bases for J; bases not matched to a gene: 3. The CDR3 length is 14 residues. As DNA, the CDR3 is TGTGCCAGCAGTCGCGGGGGGCCCACAGATACGCAGTATTTT. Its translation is CASSRGGPTDTQYF.

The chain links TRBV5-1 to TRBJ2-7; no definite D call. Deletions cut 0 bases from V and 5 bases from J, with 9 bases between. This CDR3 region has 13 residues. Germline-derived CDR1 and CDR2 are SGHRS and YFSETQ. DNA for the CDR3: TGCGCCAGCAGCTTGGAGGCCCTCCACGAGCAGTACTTC. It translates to CASSLEALHEQYF.

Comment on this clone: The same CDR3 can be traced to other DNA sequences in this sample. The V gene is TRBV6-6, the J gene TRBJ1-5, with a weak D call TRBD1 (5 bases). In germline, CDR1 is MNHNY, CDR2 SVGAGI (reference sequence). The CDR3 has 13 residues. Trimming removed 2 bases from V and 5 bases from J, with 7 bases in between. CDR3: CASSYRGDQPQHF. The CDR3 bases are TGTGCCAGCAGTTACCGAGGGGATCAGCCCCAGCATTTT.

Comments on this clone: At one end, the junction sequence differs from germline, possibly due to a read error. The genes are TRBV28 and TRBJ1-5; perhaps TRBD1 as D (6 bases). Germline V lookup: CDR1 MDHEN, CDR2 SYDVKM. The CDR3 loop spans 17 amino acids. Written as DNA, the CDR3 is TGTGCCAGCAGTTTATTAGGGGGGCGGAACAACAATCAACCCCAGCATTTT. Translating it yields CASSLLGGRNNNQPQHF.

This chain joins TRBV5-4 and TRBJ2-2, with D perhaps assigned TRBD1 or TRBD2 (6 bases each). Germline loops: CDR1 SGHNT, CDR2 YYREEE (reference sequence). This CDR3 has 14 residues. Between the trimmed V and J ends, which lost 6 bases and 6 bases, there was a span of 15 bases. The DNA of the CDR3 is TGTGCCAGCACGTTAAGAAGGGGGGCCGGGGAGCTGTTTTTT. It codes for CASTLRRGAGELFF.

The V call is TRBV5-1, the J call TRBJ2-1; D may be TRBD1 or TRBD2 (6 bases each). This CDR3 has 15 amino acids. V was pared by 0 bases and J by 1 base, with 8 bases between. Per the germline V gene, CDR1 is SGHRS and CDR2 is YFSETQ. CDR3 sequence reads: CASSLEGGSYNEQFF. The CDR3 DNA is TGCGCCAGCAGCTTGGAAGGGGGGTCCTACAATGAGCAGTTCTTC.

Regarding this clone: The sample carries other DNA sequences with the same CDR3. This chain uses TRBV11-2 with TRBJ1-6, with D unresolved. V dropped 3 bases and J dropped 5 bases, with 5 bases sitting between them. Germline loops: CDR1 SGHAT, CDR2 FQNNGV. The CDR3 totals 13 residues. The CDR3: CASSFYDNSPLHF. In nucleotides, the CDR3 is TGTGCCAGCAGCTTTTACGATAATTCACCCCTCCACTTT.

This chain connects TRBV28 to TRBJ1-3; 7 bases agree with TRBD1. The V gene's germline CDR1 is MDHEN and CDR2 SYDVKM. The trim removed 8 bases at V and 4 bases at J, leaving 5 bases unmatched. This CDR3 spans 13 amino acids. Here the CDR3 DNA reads TGTGCCAGCTCGACAGGGAACGGAAACACCATATATTTT. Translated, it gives CASSTGNGNTIYF.

As DNA, the CDR3 is TGTGCCAGTAATACGGCAGAATTGTACAATGAGCAGTTCTTC. The encoded protein is CASNTAELYNEQFF. The rearrangement links TRBV19 to TRBJ2-1, with D hard to call. V lost 7 bases to trimming and J lost 4 bases, with 14 bases between them. CDR3 size: 14 residues. CDR1 and CDR2 from the germline V gene are LNHDA and SQIVND (reference sequence).

CDR3 nucleotide sequence: TGTGCCATCAGTGACAGGGTGAGCGGGACCCAGTACTTC. Translated: CAISDRVSGTQYF. This chain links TRBV10-3 with TRBJ2-5; either TRBD1 or TRBD2 may supply D (5 bases each). CDR1 is ENHRY and CDR2 is SYGVKD in the germline V gene. V was clipped by 3 bases and J by 7 bases, with 12 bases between them. The CDR3 consists of 13 residues.

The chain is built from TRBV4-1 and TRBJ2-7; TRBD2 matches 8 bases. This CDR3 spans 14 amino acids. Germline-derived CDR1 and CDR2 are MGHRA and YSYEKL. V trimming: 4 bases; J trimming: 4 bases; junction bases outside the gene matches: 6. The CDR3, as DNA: TGCGCCAGCAGCCCTTCTAGCGGGTATTACGAGCAGTACTTC. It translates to CASSPSSGYYEQYF.

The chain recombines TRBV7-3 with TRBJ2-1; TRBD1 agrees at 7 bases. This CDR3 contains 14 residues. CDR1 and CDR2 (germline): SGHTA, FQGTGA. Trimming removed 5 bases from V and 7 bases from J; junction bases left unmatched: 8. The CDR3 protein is CASSRAPGQNEQFF. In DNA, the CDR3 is TGTGCCAGCAGCCGTGCTCCGGGACAGAATGAGCAGTTCTTC.

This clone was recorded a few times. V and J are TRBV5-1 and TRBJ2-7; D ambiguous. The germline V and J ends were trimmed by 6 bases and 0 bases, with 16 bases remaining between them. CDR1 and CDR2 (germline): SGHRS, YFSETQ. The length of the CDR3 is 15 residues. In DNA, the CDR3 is TGCGCCAGCAACGAAGGGCGGACCACCTCCTACGAGCAGTACTTC. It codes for CASNEGRTTSYEQYF.

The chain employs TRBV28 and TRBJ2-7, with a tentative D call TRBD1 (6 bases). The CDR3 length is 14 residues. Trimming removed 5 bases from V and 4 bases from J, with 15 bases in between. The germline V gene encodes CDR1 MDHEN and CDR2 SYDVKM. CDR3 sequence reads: CASSHMDQGYEQYF. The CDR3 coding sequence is TGTGCCAGCAGTCATATGGACCAGGGGTACGAGCAGTACTTC.

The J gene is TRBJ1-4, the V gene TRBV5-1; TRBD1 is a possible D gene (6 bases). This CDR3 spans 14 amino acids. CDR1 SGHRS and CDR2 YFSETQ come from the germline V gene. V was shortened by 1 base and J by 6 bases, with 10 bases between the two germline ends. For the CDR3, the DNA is TGCGCCAGCAGCTTGTGGGGGGCCGATGAAAAACTGTTTTTT. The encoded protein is CASSLWGADEKLFF.

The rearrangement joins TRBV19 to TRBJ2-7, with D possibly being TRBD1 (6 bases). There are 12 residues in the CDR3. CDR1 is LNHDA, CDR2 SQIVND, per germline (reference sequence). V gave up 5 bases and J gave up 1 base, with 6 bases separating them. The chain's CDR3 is CASSDRSYEQYF. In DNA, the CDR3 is TGTGCCAGTAGTGACAGGTCCTACGAGCAGTACTTC.

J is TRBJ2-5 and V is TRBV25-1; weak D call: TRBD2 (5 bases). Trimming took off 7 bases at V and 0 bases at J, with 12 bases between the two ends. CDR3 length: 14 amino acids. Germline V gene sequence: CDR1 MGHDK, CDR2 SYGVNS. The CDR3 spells CASNAGSYQETQYF. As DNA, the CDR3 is TGTGCCAGCAATGCGGGCAGCTACCAAGAGACCCAGTACTTC.

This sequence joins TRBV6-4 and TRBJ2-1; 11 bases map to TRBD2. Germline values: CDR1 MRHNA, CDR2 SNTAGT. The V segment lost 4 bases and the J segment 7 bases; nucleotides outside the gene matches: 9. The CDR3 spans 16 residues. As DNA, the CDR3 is TGTGCCAGCAGTGTGACTAGCGGGATGATAACTAATGAGCAGTTCTTC. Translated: CASSVTSGMITNEQFF.

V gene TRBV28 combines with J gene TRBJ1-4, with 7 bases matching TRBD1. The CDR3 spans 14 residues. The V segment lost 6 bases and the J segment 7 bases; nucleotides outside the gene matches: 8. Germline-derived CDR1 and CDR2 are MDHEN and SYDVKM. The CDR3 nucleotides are TGTGCCAGCAGGCCGGGACAGCAGGGTGAAAAACTGTTTTTT. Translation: CASRPGQQGEKLFF.

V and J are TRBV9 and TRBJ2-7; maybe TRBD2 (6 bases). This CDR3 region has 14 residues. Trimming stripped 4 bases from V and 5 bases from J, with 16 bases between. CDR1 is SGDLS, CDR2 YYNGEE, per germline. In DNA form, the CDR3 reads TGTGCCAGCAGCCCCCGGTGGGGCGGGAACGAGCAGTACTTC. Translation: CASSPRWGGNEQYF.

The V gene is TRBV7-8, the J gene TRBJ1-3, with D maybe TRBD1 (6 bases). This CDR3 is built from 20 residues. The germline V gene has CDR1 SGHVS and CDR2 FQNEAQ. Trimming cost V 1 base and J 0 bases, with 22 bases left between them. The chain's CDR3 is CASSLGGLRFGRGSGNTIYF. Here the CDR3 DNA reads TGTGCCAGCAGCTTAGGGGGGCTTCGGTTTGGCAGGGGCTCTGGAAACACCATATATTTT. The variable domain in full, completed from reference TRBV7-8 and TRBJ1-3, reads GAGVSQSPRYKVAKRGQDVALRCDPISGHVSLFWYQQALGQGPEFLTYFQNEAQLDKSGLPSDRFFAERPEGSVSTLKIQRTQQEDSAVYLCASSLGGLRFGRGSGNTIYFGEGSWLTVV.

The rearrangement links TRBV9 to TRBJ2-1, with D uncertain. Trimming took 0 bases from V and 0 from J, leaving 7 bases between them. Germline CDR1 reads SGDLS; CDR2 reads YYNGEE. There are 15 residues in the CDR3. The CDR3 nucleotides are TGTGCCAGCAGCGTAGCTGCACTCTCCTACAATGAGCAGTTCTTC. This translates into CASSVAALSYNEQFF.

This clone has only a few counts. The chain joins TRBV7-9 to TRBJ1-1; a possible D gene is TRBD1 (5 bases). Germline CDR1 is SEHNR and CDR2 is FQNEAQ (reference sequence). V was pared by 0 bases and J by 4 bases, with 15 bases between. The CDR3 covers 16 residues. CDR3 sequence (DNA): TGTGCCAGCAGCTTAGCCCGGGCCAGGGCCGTCACTGAAGCTTTCTTT. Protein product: CASSLARARAVTEAFF.

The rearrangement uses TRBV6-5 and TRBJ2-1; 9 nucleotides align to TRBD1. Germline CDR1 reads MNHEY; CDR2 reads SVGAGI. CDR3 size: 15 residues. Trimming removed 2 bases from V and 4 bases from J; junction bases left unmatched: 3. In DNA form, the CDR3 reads TGTGCCAGCAGTTACGCCGGGACAGGGTACAATGAGCAGTTCTTC. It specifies CASSYAGTGYNEQFF.

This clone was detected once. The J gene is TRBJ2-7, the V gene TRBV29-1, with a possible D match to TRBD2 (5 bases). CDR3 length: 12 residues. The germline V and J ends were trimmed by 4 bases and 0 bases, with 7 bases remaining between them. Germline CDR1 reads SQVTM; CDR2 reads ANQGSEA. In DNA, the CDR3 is TGCAGCGTTGTAGGGAGCTCCTACGAGCAGTACTTC. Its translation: CSVVGSSYEQYF.

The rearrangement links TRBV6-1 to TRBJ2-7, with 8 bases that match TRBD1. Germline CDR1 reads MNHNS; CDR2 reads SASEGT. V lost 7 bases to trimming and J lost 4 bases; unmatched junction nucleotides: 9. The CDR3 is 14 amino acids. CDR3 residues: CASTLDRGTYEQYF. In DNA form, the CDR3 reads TGTGCCAGCACGCTCGACAGGGGCACGTACGAGCAGTACTTC.